Below, one T cell receptor (beta chain) is given with its context. The data stem from a study of blood T cells in healthy people across ages. Primed by a sample-barcoded 5' primer and a J-beta primer mix, a second PCR proceeded for about 7 to 12 cycles. TCRdb re-analysed the 5' RACE reads in MiXCR, keeping a single row per CDR3 protein. This repertoire shows around 1,000,000 distinct CDR3 sequences, less than 25% found once; its top ten account for around 0.7%. V shed 5 bases and J 2 bases; nucleotides not matched to a gene: 7. This CDR3 has 16 amino acids. Germline assignment: CDR1 SGHVS and CDR2 FQNEAQ. These sequences were also reported in another study, on T cells of mothers and their children. According to that study: Roughly 2.7 million TCR beta reads per child versus over 9.5 million per mother.

The rearrangement joins TRBV7-8 to TRBJ2-1, with 9 bases matching TRBD2. The sequence came from a girl aged 2 to 10 in good health. The sequenced material came from blood. As DNA, the CDR3 is TGTGCCAGCAGCCGATCCCTAGCGGGGACCTACAATGAGCAGTTCTTC. This gives the protein CASSRSLAGTYNEQFF.